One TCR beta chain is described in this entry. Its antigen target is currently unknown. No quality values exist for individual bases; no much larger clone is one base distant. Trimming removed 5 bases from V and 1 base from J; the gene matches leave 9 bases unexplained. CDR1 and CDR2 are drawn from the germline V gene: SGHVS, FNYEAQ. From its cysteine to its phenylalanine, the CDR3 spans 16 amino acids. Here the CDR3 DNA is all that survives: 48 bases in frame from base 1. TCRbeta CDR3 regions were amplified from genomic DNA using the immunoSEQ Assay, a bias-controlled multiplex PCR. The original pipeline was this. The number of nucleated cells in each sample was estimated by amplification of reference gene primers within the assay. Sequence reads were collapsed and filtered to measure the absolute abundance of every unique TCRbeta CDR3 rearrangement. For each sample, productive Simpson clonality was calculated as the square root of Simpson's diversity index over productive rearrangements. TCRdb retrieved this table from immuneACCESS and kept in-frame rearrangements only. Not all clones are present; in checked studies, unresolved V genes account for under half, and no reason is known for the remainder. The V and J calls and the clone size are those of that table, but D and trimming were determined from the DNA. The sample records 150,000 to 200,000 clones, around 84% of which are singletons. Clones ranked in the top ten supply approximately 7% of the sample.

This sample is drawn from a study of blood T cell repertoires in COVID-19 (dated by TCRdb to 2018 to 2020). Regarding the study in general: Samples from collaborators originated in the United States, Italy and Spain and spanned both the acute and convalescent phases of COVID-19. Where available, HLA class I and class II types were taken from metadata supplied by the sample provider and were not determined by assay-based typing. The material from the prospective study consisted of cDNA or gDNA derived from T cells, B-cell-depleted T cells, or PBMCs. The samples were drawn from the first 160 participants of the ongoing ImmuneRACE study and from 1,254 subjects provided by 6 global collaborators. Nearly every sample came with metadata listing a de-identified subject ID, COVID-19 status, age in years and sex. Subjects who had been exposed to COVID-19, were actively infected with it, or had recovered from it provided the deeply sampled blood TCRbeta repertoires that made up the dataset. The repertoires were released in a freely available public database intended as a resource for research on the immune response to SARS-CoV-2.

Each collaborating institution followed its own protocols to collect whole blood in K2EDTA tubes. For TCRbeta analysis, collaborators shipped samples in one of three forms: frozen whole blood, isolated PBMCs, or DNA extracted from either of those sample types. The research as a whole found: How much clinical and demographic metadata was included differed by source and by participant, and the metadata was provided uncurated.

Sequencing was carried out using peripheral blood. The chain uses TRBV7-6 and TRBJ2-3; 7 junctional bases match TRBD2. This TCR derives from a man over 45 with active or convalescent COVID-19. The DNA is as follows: TGTGCCAGCAGCCCAAGGACTAGTCTGGGCACAGATACGCAGTATTTT. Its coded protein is CASSPRTSLGTDTQYF.